This entry lists 6 T cell receptor beta chains sequenced from one sample in a study of human T cells and chemical hapten exposure. Documented time point: pre-sensitization, week 0. The treatment is: therapeutic diphenylcyclopropenone sensitization with weekly scalp DPC. TCRdb itself ran the RACE reads through MiXCR, one entry per CDR3 protein. The sample lists approximately 100,000 distinct CDR3 sequences, 8% to 10% occurring once. The sequences come from whole blood, collected in connection with sensitization to the hapten diphenylcyclopropenone (DPC). These receptors were obtained from a woman in her forties with alopecia areata. Some clones in this sample may be carry-over from other donors' samples.

This clonotype was detected ten times or more. The V call is TRBV6-6, the J call TRBJ2-7; D may be TRBD1 or TRBD2 (5 bases each). The V and J ends lost 3 bases and 5 bases respectively, with 11 bases between them. The CDR3 runs 13 residues. The germline V gene has CDR1 MNHNY and CDR2 SVGAGI (reference sequence). This CDR3 reads CASSYPGSHEQYF. DNA of the CDR3: TGTGCCAGCAGTTATCCAGGGAGCCACGAGCAGTACTTC.

This clonotype appeared a few times. The CDR3: CSARAQPESATQYF. CDR3 nucleotide sequence: TGCAGTGCTAGAGCCCAGCCTGAGAGTGCGACCCAGTACTTC. The V and J genes are TRBV20-1 and TRBJ2-5; D remains unclear. V was cut by 1 base and J by 7 bases, with 16 bases left in between. The length of the CDR3 is 14 residues. The V gene's germline CDR1 is DFQATT and CDR2 SNEGSKA (reference sequence).

This clonotype was picked up many times. J is TRBJ2-3 and V is TRBV6-6; a possible D gene is TRBD2 (5 bases). The CDR3 has 14 amino acids. The V and J ends lost 6 bases and 2 bases respectively, with 12 bases between them. Germline V lookup: CDR1 MNHNY, CDR2 SVGAGI (reference sequence). The CDR3: CASSRSVTTDTQYF. The CDR3, as DNA: TGTGCCAGCAGCCGTAGCGTCACCACAGATACGCAGTATTTT.

The chain joins TRBV7-2 to TRBJ2-5; D possibly corresponds to TRBD2 (7 bases). CDR1 and CDR2 (germline): SGHTA, FQGNSA. The V end lost 6 bases, the J end lost 6 bases, and 17 bases lay between the germline ends. The CDR3 has 14 amino acids. CDR3 loop: CASSWGGEAQTQYF. Here the CDR3 DNA reads TGTGCCAGCAGTTGGGGGGGCGAGGCACAGACCCAGTACTTC.

There are many counts of this clonotype. This chain uses TRBV2 with TRBJ1-6; D not certain. The CDR3 totals 12 residues. Germline V CDR1 and CDR2: SNHLY, FYNNEI. Trimming pared 10 bases from V and 9 bases from J, leaving 13 bases between. The CDR3 DNA sequence: TGTGCCACCTCCCCGCGGGCTTCACCCCTCCACTTT. Protein: CATSPRASPLHF. The full variable domain, completed using reference TRBV2 and TRBJ1-6, is EPEVTQTPSHQVTQMGQEVILRCVPISNHLYFYWYRQILGQKVEFLVSFYNNEISEKSEIFDDQFSVERPDGSNFTLKIRSTKLEDSAMYFCATSPRASPLHFGNGTRLTVT.

In its sample, this clonotype was seen a few times. The chain combines TRBV21-1 with TRBJ1-4. TRBV21-1 is labeled a pseudogene. The length of the CDR3 is 16 residues. The CDR3 loop reads CASSKKGTSTNEKLFF. Written as DNA, the CDR3 is TGTGCCAGCAGCAAAAAAGGGACTTCAACTAATGAAAAACTGTTTTTT.